Each of the 15 T cell receptor beta chains below was sequenced from the same sample in a study of technical replicates of blood from a handful of donors (dated by TCRdb to the late 2010s). Receptor libraries were prepared by the immunoSEQ multiplex PCR assay. TCRdb took this table from immuneACCESS and kept in-frame rearrangements with V and J called. Such tables lack part of the clones; where checked against another copy, unresolved V genes explain under half of the gap, and the rest is unexplained. The sample yields under 15,000 clones; about 76% were counted once. The top ten clones comprise about 12% of the sample. Sequencing was done on a sample of PBMCs. These receptors all stem from a human donor in good health.

The V and J genes are TRBV18 and TRBJ2-7; TRBD1 aligns across 10 bases. Germline trimming cut 0 bases from V and 2 bases from J; bases unmatched to any gene: 1. The germline V gene has CDR1 KGHSH and CDR2 LQKENI. The CDR3 has 15 residues. The CDR3 sequence is CASSPPGQGTYEQYF. Written as DNA, the CDR3 is TGTGCCAGCTCACCACCGGGACAGGGGACCTACGAGCAGTACTTC.

The CDR3 region is CASSPPGHYATNEKLFF. CDR3 in DNA: TGTGCCAGCTCACCTCCGGGACACTATGCAACTAATGAAAAACTGTTTTTT. This chain joins TRBV18 and TRBJ1-4; tentatively, D is TRBD1 (6 bases). The CDR3 is 17 residues long. Germline lookup yields CDR1 KGHSH and CDR2 LQKENI. Trimming shortened V by 3 bases and J by 0 bases, and 14 bases separated the two germline ends.

This clone was counted only a few times. CDR3 in DNA: TGTGCCAGCAGCCAAGTGGAGCGGATTGGAAACACCATATATTTT. Amino acid sequence: CASSQVERIGNTIYF. J is TRBJ1-3 and V is TRBV4-2, with D uncertain. V lost 1 base and J lost 3, with 10 bases in between. In germline, CDR1 is LGHNA, CDR2 YNFKEQ. The CDR3 length is 15 residues.

This clone appeared a few times. The chain uses TRBV5-1 and TRBJ1-4; D is ambiguous. This CDR3 comprises 12 residues. The ends were cut back, 1 base at V and 8 bases at J, with 6 bases in the middle. The germline CDR1 and CDR2 sequences are SGHRS and YFSETQ. In DNA, the CDR3 is TGCGCCAGCAGCTTGAACTCAGAAAAACTGTTTTTT. This translates into CASSLNSEKLFF.

The chain employs TRBV6-4 and TRBJ2-7; TRBD2 is a possible D gene (5 bases). The V gene's germline CDR1 is MRHNA and CDR2 SNTAGT. This CDR3 is built from 14 residues. V was pared by 0 bases and J by 2 bases, with 8 bases between. The CDR3 sequence is CASSDSSGTYEQYF. The CDR3 region has the DNA TGTGCCAGCAGTGACTCAAGCGGAACCTACGAGCAGTACTTC.

This sequence joins TRBV2 and TRBJ2-7; D ambiguous. With 4 bases removed from V and 2 bases from J, the gap between germline ends came to 9 bases. The CDR3 is made up of 13 amino acids. Germline assignment: CDR1 SNHLY and CDR2 FYNNEI. The CDR3 coding sequence is TGTGCCAGCAGTGTGGCCAGTCCCTACGAGCAGTACTTC. This gives the protein CASSVASPYEQYF.

The V gene is TRBV6-1, the J gene TRBJ2-2, with 8 bases fitting TRBD2. Germline CDR1 MNHNS, CDR2 SASEGT. The CDR3 extends over 15 amino acids. Trimming removed 2 bases from V and 6 bases from J; junction bases left unmatched: 5. The CDR3 region is CASSEKLAEAGELFF. The CDR3 DNA reads as TGTGCCAGCAGTGAAAAACTAGCGGAAGCCGGGGAGCTGTTTTTT.

The chain carries TRBV27 and TRBJ2-3, with TRBD2 as a possible D gene (5 bases). CDR1 MNHEY and CDR2 SMNVEV come from the germline V gene (reference sequence). The CDR3 consists of 15 residues. V lost 2 bases and J 0 bases, leaving 9 bases between the germline ends. The chain's CDR3 is CASSLAGPSTDTQYF. The CDR3 nucleotides are TGTGCCAGCAGTTTAGCGGGTCCAAGCACAGATACGCAGTATTTT.

V and J are TRBV5-4 and TRBJ2-5, with a possible D match to TRBD1 (6 bases). This CDR3 comprises 15 residues. CDR1 is SGHNT, CDR2 YYREEE, per germline (reference sequence). Between the trimmed V and J ends, which lost 3 bases and 1 base, there was a span of 13 bases. The CDR3 reads CASSSATGTQETQYF. The CDR3 nucleotides read TGTGCCAGCAGCTCTGCGACAGGAACCCAAGAGACCCAGTACTTC.

A few counts support this clone. V is TRBV4-1 and J is TRBJ2-1; 10 bases align to TRBD2. This CDR3 is 18 amino acids long. J gave up 4 bases and V 0 bases, and 9 bases lay outside the gene matches. Germline-derived CDR1 and CDR2 are MGHRA and YSYEKL. The CDR3 nucleotides are TGCGCCAGCAGCCAAGACCCTCCACTAGCGGGATTATACAATGAGCAGTTCTTC. Protein: CASSQDPPLAGLYNEQFF.

This chain links TRBV29-1 with TRBJ2-1, with D tentatively TRBD2 (5 bases). The CDR3 totals 14 residues. Germline lookup yields CDR1 SQVTM and CDR2 ANQGSEA. Trimming pared 4 bases from V and 0 bases from J, leaving 10 bases between. CDR3 coding DNA: TGCAGCGTTGGTCCGGGGAGCTCCTACAATGAGCAGTTCTTC. Its protein product is CSVGPGSSYNEQFF.

The chain has TRBV29-1 and TRBJ2-3; TRBD2 aligns across 7 bases. This CDR3 has 13 residues. Germline V CDR1 and CDR2: SQVTM, ANQGSEA. The trim removed 6 bases at V and 6 bases at J, leaving 9 bases unmatched. CDR3 residues: CSVRDYPSDTQYF. The CDR3 nucleotides read TGCAGCGTGCGGGACTACCCATCGGATACGCAGTATTTT.

The chain has TRBV19 and TRBJ1-5, with a tentative D call TRBD1 (6 bases). Trimming removed 3 bases from V and 10 bases from J, with 16 bases in between. CDR1 and CDR2 (germline): LNHDA, SQIVND (reference sequence). This CDR3 has 14 residues. CDR3 in DNA: TGTGCCAGTAGTATTCCGGGGGGCGGACGACCCCAGCATTTT. This translates into CASSIPGGGRPQHF.

This clone ranks as medium-sized. This chain uses TRBV15 with TRBJ2-3, with TRBD2 matching over 12 bases. The CDR3 runs 18 residues. CDR1 and CDR2 (germline): LNHNV, YYDKDF (reference sequence). V lost 0 bases, J lost 1 base, and 5 bases stayed unmatched. CDR3 in DNA: TGTGCCACCAGCAGAGAGCTAGCGGGAGGGCCTGGCACAGATACGCAGTATTTT. Its protein is CATSRELAGGPGTDTQYF.

The rearrangement links TRBV5-4 to TRBJ2-5; 9 positions match TRBD1. CDR1 and CDR2 from the germline V gene are SGHNT and YYREEE (reference sequence). After removal of 3 bases from V and 7 bases from J, the junction contained 13 bases not matched to a gene. The CDR3 is 16 residues long. CDR3 region: CASSSEGYRGRGTQYF. The CDR3 DNA follows: TGTGCCAGCAGCTCGGAGGGCTACAGGGGGCGGGGGACCCAGTACTTC. The variable domain in full, completed from reference TRBV5-4 and TRBJ2-5, reads ETGVTQSPTHLIKTRGQQVTLRCSSQSGHNTVSWYQQALGQGPQFIFQYYREEENGRGNFPPRFSGLQFPNYSSELNVNALELDDSALYLCASSSEGYRGRGTQYFGPGTRLLVL.